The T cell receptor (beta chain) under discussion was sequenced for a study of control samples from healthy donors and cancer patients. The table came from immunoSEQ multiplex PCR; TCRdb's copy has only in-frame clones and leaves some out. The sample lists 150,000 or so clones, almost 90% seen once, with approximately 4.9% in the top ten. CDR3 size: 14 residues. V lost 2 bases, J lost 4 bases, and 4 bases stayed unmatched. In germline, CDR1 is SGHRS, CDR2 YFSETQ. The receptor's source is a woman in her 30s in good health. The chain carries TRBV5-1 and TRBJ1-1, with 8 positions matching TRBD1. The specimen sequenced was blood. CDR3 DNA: TGCGCCAGCAGCTTTGGGGACAGGACCACTGAAGCTTTCTTT. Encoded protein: CASSFGDRTTEAFF.